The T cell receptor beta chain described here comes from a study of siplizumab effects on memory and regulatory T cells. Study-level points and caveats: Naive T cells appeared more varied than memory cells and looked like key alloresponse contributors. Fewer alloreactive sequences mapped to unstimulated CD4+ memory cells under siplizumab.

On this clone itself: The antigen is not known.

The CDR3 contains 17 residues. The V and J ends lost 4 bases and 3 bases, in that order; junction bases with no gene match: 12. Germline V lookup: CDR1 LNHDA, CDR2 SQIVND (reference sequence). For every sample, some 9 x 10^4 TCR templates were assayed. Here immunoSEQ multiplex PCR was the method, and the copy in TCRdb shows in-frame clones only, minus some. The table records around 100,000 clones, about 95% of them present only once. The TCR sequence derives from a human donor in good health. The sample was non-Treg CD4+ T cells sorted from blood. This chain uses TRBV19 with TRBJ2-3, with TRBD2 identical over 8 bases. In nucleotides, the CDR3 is TGTGCCAGTAGTACCAAAGCGCGGGAGGCGGGAACAGATACGCAGTATTTT. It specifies CASSTKAREAGTDTQYF. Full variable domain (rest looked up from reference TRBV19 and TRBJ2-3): DGGITQSPKYLFRKEGQNVTLSCEQNLNHDAMYWYRQDPGQGLRLIYYSQIVNDFQKGDIAEGYSVSREKKESFPLTVTSAQKNPTAFYLCASSTKAREAGTDTQYFGPGTRLTVL.